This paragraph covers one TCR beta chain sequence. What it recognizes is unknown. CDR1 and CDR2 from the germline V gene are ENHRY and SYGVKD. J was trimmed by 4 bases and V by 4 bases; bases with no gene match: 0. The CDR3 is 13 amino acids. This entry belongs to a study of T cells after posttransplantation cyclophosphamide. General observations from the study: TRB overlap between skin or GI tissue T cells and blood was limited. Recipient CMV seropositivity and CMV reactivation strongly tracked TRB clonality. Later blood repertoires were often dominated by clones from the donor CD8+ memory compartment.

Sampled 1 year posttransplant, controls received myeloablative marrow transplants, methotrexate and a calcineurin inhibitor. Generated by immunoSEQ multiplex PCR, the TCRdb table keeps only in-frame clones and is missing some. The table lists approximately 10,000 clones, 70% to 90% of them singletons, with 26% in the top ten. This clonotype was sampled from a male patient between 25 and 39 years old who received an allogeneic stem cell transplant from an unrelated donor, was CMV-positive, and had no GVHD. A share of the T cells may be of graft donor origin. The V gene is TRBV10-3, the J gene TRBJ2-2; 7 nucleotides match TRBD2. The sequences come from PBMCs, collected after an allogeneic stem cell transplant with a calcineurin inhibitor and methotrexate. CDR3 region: CAISGLATGELFF. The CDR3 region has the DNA TGTGCCATCAGTGGACTAGCCACCGGGGAGCTGTTTTTT.